The rows below give T cell receptor beta chains drawn from one sample of a study of shared clonotypes between healthy human individuals. Libraries were prepared by immunoSEQ multiplex PCR; TCRdb keeps only in-frame clonotypes and omits some of them. The sample lists 1.5 million to 2.5 million clones; around 96% were seen once. Sequenced sample: naive CD8+ T cells sorted from blood. Receptors originate from a man aged 18 to 35 in good health. CDR3s include the opening cysteine and the closing phenylalanine or tryptophan. D genes are given only for firm matches. For some rows the clone size is stated as once, few or many, or as a class when expanded; others skip it.

cdr3_nt: TGTGCCAGCAGCGAGGGGACGTACAATGAGCAGTTCTTC
cdr3_aa: CASSEGTYNEQFF
clone_size: once
j_call: TRBJ2-1
v_call: TRBV7-2
cdr3_length: 13
d_call: -

cdr3_nt: TGTGCCAGCAGCTTAGGCCCGGATAGCAATCAGCCCCAGCATTTT
cdr3_aa: CASSLGPDSNQPQHF
clone_size: few
j_call: TRBJ1-5
v_call: TRBV7-8
cdr3_length: 15
d_call: -

cdr3_nt: TGCGCCAGCAGTGAGTCTGGGGGATCCAGCGAGCAGTACTTC
cdr3_aa: CASSESGGSSEQYF
clone_size: -
j_call: TRBJ2-7
v_call: TRBV10-1
cdr3_length: 14
d_call: -

cdr3_nt: TGTGCCAGCAGTTCAAAAATCCGAAGTTCAGCGGGAGGGGATGAGCAGTACTTC
cdr3_aa: CASSSKIRSSAGGDEQYF
clone_size: once
j_call: TRBJ2-7
v_call: TRBV27
cdr3_length: 18
d_call: TRBD2

cdr3_nt: TGCGCCAGCAGCCAAGCCTGGACAGGGGTGAACACTGAAGCTTTCTTT
cdr3_aa: CASSQAWTGVNTEAFF
clone_size: -
j_call: TRBJ1-1
v_call: TRBV4-1
cdr3_length: 16
d_call: TRBD1

cdr3_nt: TGCGCCAGCAGCCAAGGCTTTACAGGGGGGGGTGGCTACACCTTC
cdr3_aa: CASSQGFTGGGGYTF
clone_size: -
j_call: TRBJ1-2
v_call: TRBV4-1
cdr3_length: 15
d_call: TRBD1

cdr3_nt: TGTGCCAGCAGCTTAGATCCAGGTACTAGATTCAATGAGCAGTTCTTC
cdr3_aa: CASSLDPGTRFNEQFF
clone_size: -
j_call: TRBJ2-1
v_call: TRBV11-3
cdr3_length: 16
d_call: -

cdr3_nt: TGTGCCAGCAGTTACTCGAATGGACGTACGCAGTATTTT
cdr3_aa: CASSYSNGRTQYF
clone_size: -
j_call: TRBJ2-3
v_call: TRBV6-5
cdr3_length: 13
d_call: -

cdr3_nt: TGTGCCAGCAGCTTAGAGTTCGGGCAGGGGGCATCACCCCTCCACTTT
cdr3_aa: CASSLEFGQGASPLHF
clone_size: -
j_call: TRBJ1-6
v_call: TRBV7-2
cdr3_length: 16
d_call: TRBD1

cdr3_nt: TGCGCCAGCAGCCTTATCGGGGGGGACACCATATATTTT
cdr3_aa: CASSLIGGDTIYF
clone_size: -
j_call: TRBJ1-3
v_call: TRBV4-1
cdr3_length: 13
d_call: -

cdr3_nt: TGCGCCAGCATGGCGAACACCGGGGAGCTGTTTTTT
cdr3_aa: CASMANTGELFF
clone_size: -
j_call: TRBJ2-2
v_call: TRBV5-1
cdr3_length: 12
d_call: -

cdr3_nt: TGCGCCAGCAGCCAAGTAGACGCGGCCTACGAGCAGTACTTC
cdr3_aa: CASSQVDAAYEQYF
clone_size: -
j_call: TRBJ2-7
v_call: TRBV4-1
cdr3_length: 14
d_call: -

cdr3_nt: TGTGCCAGCAGTTACTCGTCTGGGGGGCATCAGCCCCAGCATTTT
cdr3_aa: CASSYSSGGHQPQHF
clone_size: -
j_call: TRBJ1-5
v_call: TRBV6-6
cdr3_length: 15
d_call: -

cdr3_nt: TGTGCCACCAGCAGAGATAAGACTAGCGGGGGGTCCTACGAGCAGTACTTC
cdr3_aa: CATSRDKTSGGSYEQYF
clone_size: few
j_call: TRBJ2-7
v_call: TRBV15
cdr3_length: 17
d_call: TRBD2

cdr3_nt: TGTGCCAGCAGTTTGACGGGACTAGCGGCTTCTGAGCAGTACTTC
cdr3_aa: CASSLTGLAASEQYF
clone_size: once
j_call: TRBJ2-7
v_call: TRBV11-2
cdr3_length: 15
d_call: TRBD2

cdr3_nt: TGTGCCACCAGCAGAGCGCGGGACTTTAACACTGAAGCTTTCTTT
cdr3_aa: CATSRARDFNTEAFF
clone_size: few
j_call: TRBJ1-1
v_call: TRBV15
cdr3_length: 15
d_call: -

cdr3_nt: TGTGCCAGCGGCCCCGGGACATCCTACGAGCAGTACTTC
cdr3_aa: CASGPGTSYEQYF
clone_size: -
j_call: TRBJ2-7
v_call: TRBV13
cdr3_length: 13
d_call: -

cdr3_nt: TGTGCCAGCACCGGACAGGAAAATTCACCCCTCCACTTT
cdr3_aa: CASTGQENSPLHF
clone_size: -
j_call: TRBJ1-6
v_call: TRBV6-5
cdr3_length: 13
d_call: TRBD1

cdr3_nt: TGTGCCAGCAGCTCCACGAGGGTTGACACAGATACGCAGTATTTT
cdr3_aa: CASSSTRVDTDTQYF
clone_size: -
j_call: TRBJ2-3
v_call: TRBV5-4
cdr3_length: 15
d_call: -

cdr3_nt: TGCGCCAGCAGTGACCTTCGCGTTGGACAGGGGGATGAAAAACTGTTTTTT
cdr3_aa: CASSDLRVGQGDEKLFF
clone_size: -
j_call: TRBJ1-4
v_call: TRBV10-2
cdr3_length: 17
d_call: TRBD1

cdr3_nt: TGTGCCAGCAGCCGGGGGTCCCCTGAGCAGTTCTTC
cdr3_aa: CASSRGSPEQFF
clone_size: -
j_call: TRBJ2-1
v_call: TRBV27
cdr3_length: 12
d_call: -

cdr3_nt: TGTGCCAGCAGCATCACACAGGGGTACGAGCAGTACTTC
cdr3_aa: CASSITQGYEQYF
clone_size: once
j_call: TRBJ2-7
v_call: TRBV7-9
cdr3_length: 13
d_call: TRBD1

cdr3_nt: TGTGCCAGCAGTGAGCACACCTTCTCCTATAATTCACCCCTCCACTTT
cdr3_aa: CASSEHTFSYNSPLHF
clone_size: -
j_call: TRBJ1-6
v_call: TRBV6-1
cdr3_length: 16
d_call: -

cdr3_nt: TGTGCCAGCAGTTCATCACTAGCGGGGACTTACAATGAGCAGTTCTTC
cdr3_aa: CASSSSLAGTYNEQFF
clone_size: -
j_call: TRBJ2-1
v_call: TRBV28
cdr3_length: 16
d_call: TRBD2

cdr3_nt: TGTGCCAGCAGCCCGGGGGCCAACCAAGAGACCCAGTACTTC
cdr3_aa: CASSPGANQETQYF
clone_size: -
j_call: TRBJ2-5
v_call: TRBV5-8
cdr3_length: 14
d_call: -

cdr3_nt: TGTGCCAGCAGCGTAGATGATGGGGCCGAGCAGTACTTC
cdr3_aa: CASSVDDGAEQYF
clone_size: -
j_call: TRBJ2-7
v_call: TRBV9
cdr3_length: 13
d_call: -

cdr3_nt: TGTGCCAGCAGCTTAGGGGGGACAGGGCTTCAAGAGACCCAGTACTTC
cdr3_aa: CASSLGGTGLQETQYF
clone_size: -
j_call: TRBJ2-5
v_call: TRBV7-9
cdr3_length: 16
d_call: TRBD1

cdr3_nt: TGTGCCAGCAGCTCGGACAACCACGAAAAACTGTTTTTT
cdr3_aa: CASSSDNHEKLFF
clone_size: -
j_call: TRBJ1-4
v_call: TRBV7-9
cdr3_length: 13
d_call: -

cdr3_nt: TGTGCCAGCAGCTTAGAAGGGGACACCGGGGAGCTGTTTTTT
cdr3_aa: CASSLEGDTGELFF
clone_size: -
j_call: TRBJ2-2
v_call: TRBV11-3
cdr3_length: 14
d_call: -

cdr3_nt: TGTGCCAGCAGCCTCCCTGAGCGGGAGTACAATGAGCAGTTCTTC
cdr3_aa: CASSLPEREYNEQFF
clone_size: -
j_call: TRBJ2-1
v_call: TRBV9
cdr3_length: 15
d_call: TRBD2

cdr3_nt: TGTGCCAGCAGCTTAGGTGCGGGGGCTAGCACAGATACGCAGTATTTT
cdr3_aa: CASSLGAGASTDTQYF
clone_size: -
j_call: TRBJ2-3
v_call: TRBV13
cdr3_length: 16
d_call: -

cdr3_nt: TGTGCCACCAGCCCAGGCACATCCTACGAGCAGTACTTC
cdr3_aa: CATSPGTSYEQYF
clone_size: -
j_call: TRBJ2-7
v_call: TRBV15
cdr3_length: 13
d_call: -

cdr3_nt: TGTGCCAGCAGCTTTACAGGGGGAACAGATACGCAGTATTTT
cdr3_aa: CASSFTGGTDTQYF
clone_size: -
j_call: TRBJ2-3
v_call: TRBV7-9
cdr3_length: 14
d_call: TRBD1

cdr3_nt: TGCGCCAGCAGTTTGGTGGGAGAACCGCAAGAGACCCAGTACTTC
cdr3_aa: CASSLVGEPQETQYF
clone_size: -
j_call: TRBJ2-5
v_call: TRBV10-2
cdr3_length: 15
d_call: -

cdr3_nt: TGTGCCAGCAGTTTCCAGGGGGGCATGGGGACTGAAGCTTTCTTT
cdr3_aa: CASSFQGGMGTEAFF
clone_size: -
j_call: TRBJ1-1
v_call: TRBV27
cdr3_length: 15
d_call: TRBD1

cdr3_nt: TGTGCCAGCAGTTACCTCCTATCGGGGGCAGGGGAGCAGTACTTC
cdr3_aa: CASSYLLSGAGEQYF
clone_size: -
j_call: TRBJ2-7
v_call: TRBV6-5
cdr3_length: 15
d_call: -